The TCR beta chain described here comes from a study of blood T cell repertoires in COVID-19. Study in general: PBMCs, B-cell-depleted T cells, or T cells were the source of the cDNA or gDNA that made up the material.

Cohorts were assigned according to the clinical history that participants reported. Sequencing used immunoSEQ multiplex PCR; TCRdb keeps in-frame clones, though not all of them. Of some 150,000 clones listed, more than 75% are singletons. The V gene lost 4 bases and the J gene lost 1 base, with 10 bases spanning the gap. This CDR3 comprises 13 residues. Per the germline V gene, CDR1 is SQVTM and CDR2 is ANQGSEA. This chain joins TRBV29-1 and TRBJ1-1; D perhaps matches TRBD1 (6 bases). This sequence was found in a woman aged 25-40 years with acute COVID-19. Source material: PBMCs or T cells enriched from blood (not recorded which). CDR3 DNA sequence: TGCAGCGTTGGTGGCAGGGGGAACACTGAAGCTTTCTTT. Translating gives CSVGGRGNTEAFF.